The 5 T cell receptor beta chains below all came from one sample that was sequenced in a study of shared clonotypes between healthy human individuals. Profiled with immunoSEQ multiplex PCR; TCRdb holds only in-frame clones, not every one. Of more than 550,000 clones in the sample, roughly 87% are singletons; the top ten hold more than 30%. Sequencing was performed on memory CD8+ T cells from PBMCs. Documented subset: CD45RO+ cells pooled with CCR7-negative TemRA cells. These receptors came from a man aged 18 to 35 in good health. Some clones in this sample may be carry-over from other donors' samples.

Details on this clone: Other DNA sequences in the same sample also yield this CDR3. The V call is TRBV27, the J call TRBJ2-7; 8 bases match TRBD1. The J segment lost 4 bases and the V segment lost 0 bases, leaving 2 bases of the junction unmatched. CDR3 size: 14 residues. CDR1 and CDR2 (germline): MNHEY, SMNVEV (reference sequence). CDR3 region: CASSLSRGLYEQYF. The DNA of the CDR3 is TGTGCCAGCAGTTTATCCAGGGGGCTGTACGAGCAGTACTTC.

This clone appeared a few times. The same CDR3 arises from other DNA sequences in this sample as well. CDR3 residues: CASSLGAGPYEQYF. CDR3 DNA sequence: TGTGCCAGCAGCTTGGGGGCAGGCCCCTACGAGCAGTACTTC. V gene TRBV5-6 combines with J gene TRBJ2-7, with no clear D. Germline-derived CDR1 and CDR2 are SGHDT and YYEEEE. Trimming removed 0 bases at V and 2 bases at J, with 9 bases between. This CDR3 has 14 amino acids. Full variable domain (outside the CDR3, taken from reference TRBV5-6 and TRBJ2-7): DAGVTQSPTHLIKTRGQQVTLRCSPKSGHDTVSWYQQALGQGPQFIFQYYEEEERQRGNFPDRFSGHQFPNYSSELNVNALLLGDSALYLCASSLGAGPYEQYFGPGTRLTVT.

A few counts support this clone. The same CDR3 can be traced to other DNA sequences in this sample. The chain is built from TRBV28 and TRBJ1-1; D unresolved. V lost 3 bases to trimming and J lost 3 bases, with 11 bases between them. Germline V gives CDR1 MDHEN, CDR2 SYDVKM. There are 14 residues in the CDR3. CDR3 sequence: CASSLGGRDTEAFF. CDR3 nucleotide sequence: TGTGCCAGCAGTTTGGGAGGCCGTGACACTGAAGCTTTCTTT.

The V call is TRBV7-9, the J call TRBJ1-5; no firm D call. The CDR3 consists of 14 residues. Trimming left V 3 bases short and J 7 bases short, with 13 bases between. Germline assignment: CDR1 SEHNR and CDR2 FQNEAQ (reference sequence). CDR3 DNA sequence: TGTGCCAGCAGCTTCCCGGACGGCCACCAGCCCCAGCATTTT. This translates into CASSFPDGHQPQHF.

The CDR3 reads CASSIAHGSRGYEQYF. The CDR3 DNA reads as TGTGCCAGTAGTATAGCCCACGGGTCCCGGGGCTACGAGCAGTACTTC. The chain combines TRBV19 with TRBJ2-7, with D possibly being TRBD2 (5 bases). Germline loops: CDR1 LNHDA, CDR2 SQIVND (reference sequence). The CDR3 covers 16 residues. V was trimmed by 1 base and J by 3 bases, leaving 16 bases between them.